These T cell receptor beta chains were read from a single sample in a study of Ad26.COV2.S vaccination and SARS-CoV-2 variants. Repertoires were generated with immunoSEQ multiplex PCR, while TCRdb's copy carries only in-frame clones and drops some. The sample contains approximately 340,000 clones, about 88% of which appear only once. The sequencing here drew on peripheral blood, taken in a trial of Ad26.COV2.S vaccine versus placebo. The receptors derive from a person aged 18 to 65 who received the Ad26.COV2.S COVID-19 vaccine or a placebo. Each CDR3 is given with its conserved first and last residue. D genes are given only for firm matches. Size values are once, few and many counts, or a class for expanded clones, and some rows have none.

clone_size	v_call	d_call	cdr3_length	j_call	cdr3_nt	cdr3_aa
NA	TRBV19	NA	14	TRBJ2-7	TGTGCCAGTAGTATTGTGACAGGAGCATACGAGCAGTACTTC	CASSIVTGAYEQYF
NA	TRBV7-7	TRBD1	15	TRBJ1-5	TGTGCTAGCACCCGCCGGGACAGACGGAATCAGCCCCAGCATTTT	CASTRRDRRNQPQHF
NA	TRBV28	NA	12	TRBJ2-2	TGTGCCAGCAGTTACCCCACCGGGGAGCTGTTTTTT	CASSYPTGELFF
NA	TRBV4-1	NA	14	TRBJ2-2	TGCGCCAGCAGCGGGGTGGAGGGCACCGGGGAGCTGTTTTTT	CASSGVEGTGELFF
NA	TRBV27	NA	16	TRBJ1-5	TGTGCCAGCAGTCTGCTTTCGGCCCTGAACAATCAGCCCCAGCATTTT	CASSLLSALNNQPQHF
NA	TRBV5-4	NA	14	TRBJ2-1	TGTGCCAGCAGCTTGGGGACTCCGGGATCAGAGCAGTTCTTC	CASSLGTPGSEQFF
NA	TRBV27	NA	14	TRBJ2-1	TGTGCCAGCAGTCAGGACTACCGCTCGGGTGAGCAGTTCTTC	CASSQDYRSGEQFF
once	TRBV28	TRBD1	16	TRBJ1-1	TGTGCCAGCAGCTCACTGGGACAGACAATGAACACTGAAGCTTTCTTT	CASSSLGQTMNTEAFF
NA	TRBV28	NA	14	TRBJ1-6	TGTGCCAGCAGTGAGGTGGGTGCAAATTCACCCCTCCACTTT	CASSEVGANSPLHF
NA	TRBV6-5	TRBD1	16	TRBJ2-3	TGTGCCAGCAGTTTGACAGGGGTTCAAGGCACAGATACGCAGTATTTT	CASSLTGVQGTDTQYF